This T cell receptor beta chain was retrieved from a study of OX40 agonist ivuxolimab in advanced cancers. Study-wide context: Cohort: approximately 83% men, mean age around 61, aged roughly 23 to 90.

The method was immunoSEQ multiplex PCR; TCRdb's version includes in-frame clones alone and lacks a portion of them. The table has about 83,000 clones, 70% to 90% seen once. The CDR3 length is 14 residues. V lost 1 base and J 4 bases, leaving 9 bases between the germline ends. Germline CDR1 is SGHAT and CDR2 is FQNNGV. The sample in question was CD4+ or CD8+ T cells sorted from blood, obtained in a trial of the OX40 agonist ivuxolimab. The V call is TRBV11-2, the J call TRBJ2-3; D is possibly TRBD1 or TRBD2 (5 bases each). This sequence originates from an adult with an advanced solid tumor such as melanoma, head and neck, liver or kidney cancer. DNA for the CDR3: TGTGCCAGCAGCTTAGCGGGACGCGCAGATACGCAGTATTTT. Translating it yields CASSLAGRADTQYF.